A single sample gave rise to the 32 T cell receptor beta chains below, sequenced in a study of OX40 agonist ivuxolimab in advanced cancers. Method: immunoSEQ multiplex PCR; TCRdb's copy keeps in-frame clones and lacks some. The sample has about 49,000 clones, 81% seen once. The specimen was CD4+ or CD8+ T cells sorted from blood, collected in a trial of the OX40 agonist ivuxolimab. These receptors all come from an adult with an advanced solid tumor such as melanoma, head and neck, liver or kidney cancer.

This chain uses TRBV28 with TRBJ1-1; D is unclear. Germline V gene data show CDR1 as MDHEN and CDR2 as SYDVKM. The CDR3 consists of 13 residues. V was pared by 3 bases and J by 2 bases, with 7 bases between. As DNA, the CDR3 is TGTGCCAGCAGTTTTATCGGTAACACTGAAGCTTTCTTT. Its translation: CASSFIGNTEAFF.

The rearrangement uses TRBV9 and TRBJ2-3; 8 bases agree with TRBD2. The V segment lost 0 bases and the J segment 7 bases; nucleotides outside the gene matches: 13. The CDR3 runs 17 residues. CDR1 and CDR2 from the germline V gene are SGDLS and YYNGEE. CDR3 protein: CASSVVAGGARSNTQYF. CDR3 nucleotides: TGTGCCAGCAGCGTAGTGGCGGGGGGCGCCCGCTCAAATACGCAGTATTTT.

This clone was found a few times. The genes are TRBV2 and TRBJ2-2; weak D call: TRBD1 (5 bases). CDR1 SNHLY and CDR2 FYNNEI come from the germline V gene. The length of the CDR3 is 14 residues. V was clipped by 8 bases and J by 0 bases, with 10 bases between them. The CDR3 coding sequence is TGTGCCAGCGGGGCAGCCTCGAACACCGGGGAGCTGTTTTTT. This translates into CASGAASNTGELFF.

CDR3 in DNA: TGTGCCAGCAGCTTAAGGACCCAGAACACCGGGGAGCTGTTTTTT. Translation gives CASSLRTQNTGELFF. The J gene is TRBJ2-2, the V gene TRBV7-9; no reliable D call. V was clipped by 2 bases and J by 1 base, with 8 bases between them. The length of the CDR3 is 15 residues. Germline V gives CDR1 SEHNR, CDR2 FQNEAQ (reference sequence).

The chain carries TRBV6-1 and TRBJ1-2; 10 nucleotides match TRBD1. With V trimmed by 3 bases and J by 4 bases, 2 bases remained unmatched. There are 14 residues in the CDR3. In germline, CDR1 is MNHNS, CDR2 SASEGT. The CDR3: CASSEGQGLYGYTF. The CDR3 DNA reads as TGTGCCAGCAGTGAGGGACAGGGGCTCTATGGCTACACCTTC.

This sequence joins TRBV6-5 and TRBJ2-3; 7 bases are shared with TRBD2. This CDR3 is built from 13 residues. Germline lookup yields CDR1 MNHEY and CDR2 SVGAGI. Trimming cost V 8 bases and J 0 bases; bases outside gene matches: 2. Here the CDR3 DNA reads TGTGCCAGCCGGGACTACAGCACAGATACGCAGTATTTT. This sequence encodes CASRDYSTDTQYF.

The J gene is TRBJ2-1, the V gene TRBV19; 7 bases fit TRBD2. The J segment lost 7 bases and the V segment lost 1 base, leaving 16 bases of the junction unmatched. The CDR3 is 18 amino acids. Germline V CDR1 and CDR2: LNHDA, SQIVND (reference sequence). DNA of the CDR3: TGTGCCAGTAGTATAGGGATGATGGGGGAGGGCGTCGTAAATGAGCAGTTCTTC. It is translated as CASSIGMMGEGVVNEQFF.

This clone has just a few counts. The gene calls are TRBV9 and TRBJ1-5; possibly TRBD1 for D (5 bases). V shed 0 bases and J shed 5 bases, with 12 bases lying between them. CDR3 length: 15 amino acids. The V gene's germline CDR1 is SGDLS and CDR2 YYNGEE. CDR3 sequence (DNA): TGTGCCAGCAGCGTAGGGATCGACAGTGATCAGCCCCAGCATTTT. This encodes CASSVGIDSDQPQHF.

The chain uses TRBV6-5 and TRBJ2-1, with 7 bases matching TRBD1. The length of the CDR3 is 15 residues. Germline trimming cut 7 bases from V and 2 bases from J; bases unmatched to any gene: 8. Germline CDR1 is MNHEY and CDR2 is SVGAGI. CDR3 DNA: TGTGCCAGCACACAACTGACAGGGCCCTACAATGAGCAGTTCTTC. Translated: CASTQLTGPYNEQFF.

The V and J genes are TRBV4-3 and TRBJ2-4; D might be TRBD1 or TRBD2, each matching 7 bases. This CDR3 is 15 amino acids long. The V end lost 0 bases, the J end lost 8 bases, and 14 bases lay between the germline ends. The germline CDR1 and CDR2 sequences are LGHNA and YSLEER. In DNA, the CDR3 is TGCGCCAGCAGCCAAGATTACGCAGGGGGGGACATTCAGTACTTC. The encoded protein is CASSQDYAGGDIQYF.

Worth noting for this clone: It may be a read error: a sequence one base away is much more abundant. This chain joins TRBV5-4 and TRBJ1-1, with 7 bases aligning to TRBD1. This CDR3 contains 14 residues. V lost 4 bases to trimming and J lost 1 base; unmatched junction nucleotides: 4. CDR1 and CDR2 (germline): SGHNT, YYREEE (reference sequence). The CDR3 region is CASSPWTGNTEAFF. The CDR3 region has the DNA TGTGCCAGCAGCCCCTGGACAGGGAACACTGAAGCTTTCTTT.

This clone was seen only a few times. This chain connects TRBV19 to TRBJ1-1; the D gene is possibly TRBD1 (6 bases). Trimming took 5 bases from V and 3 from J, leaving 10 bases between them. The CDR3 has 13 residues. CDR1 is LNHDA and CDR2 is SQIVND in the germline V gene (reference sequence). The CDR3 is CASSSGHYTEAFF. CDR3 in DNA: TGTGCCAGTAGTTCGGGACACTACACTGAAGCTTTCTTT. Using reference TRBV19 and TRBJ1-1 for the parts outside the CDR3, the full variable domain is DGGITQSPKYLFRKEGQNVTLSCEQNLNHDAMYWYRQDPGQGLRLIYYSQIVNDFQKGDIAEGYSVSREKKESFPLTVTSAQKNPTAFYLCASSSGHYTEAFFGQGTRLTVV.

In nucleotides, the CDR3 is TGTGCCAGCAGTCCTAAGGGGTACGAGCAGTACTTC. Protein: CASSPKGYEQYF. The V gene is TRBV27, the J gene TRBJ2-7; the D gene is possibly TRBD1 (5 bases). This CDR3 region has 12 residues. Germline V gives CDR1 MNHEY, CDR2 SMNVEV (reference sequence). V lost 5 bases and J 4 bases, leaving 9 bases between the germline ends.

The chain combines TRBV7-8 with TRBJ2-7; D unclear. V was shortened by 1 base and J by 6 bases, with 7 bases between the two germline ends. The CDR3 has 12 residues. The germline V gene encodes CDR1 SGHVS and CDR2 FQNEAQ. The CDR3 is CASSLGTLEQYF. Written as DNA, the CDR3 is TGTGCCAGCAGCTTAGGTACCCTCGAGCAGTACTTC.

The chain uses TRBV30 and TRBJ2-1; D gene ambiguous. Trimming stripped 2 bases from V and 7 bases from J, with 9 bases between. The CDR3 has 12 residues. Germline CDR1 reads GTSNPN; CDR2 reads SVGIG (reference sequence). The CDR3 coding sequence is TGTGCCTGGAGTCCGACGGAAAATGAGCAGTTCTTC. Its translation: CAWSPTENEQFF. Based on the CDR3 plus reference TRBV30 and TRBJ2-1, the full variable domain is SQTIHQWPATLVQPVGSPLSLECTVEGTSNPNLYWYRQAAGRGLQLLFYSVGIGQISSEVPQNLSASRPQDRQFILSSKKLLLSDSGFYLCAWSPTENEQFFGPGTRLTVL.

This clone was observed at least ten times. The V and J genes are TRBV7-7 and TRBJ2-1, with 11 bases aligning to TRBD2. Germline V gene data show CDR1 as SSHAT and CDR2 as FNYEAQ (reference sequence). The CDR3 extends over 17 amino acids. With V trimmed by 10 bases and J by 1 base, 12 bases remained unmatched. The CDR3 nucleotides read TGTGCCACCCGCCAACTAGCGGGAGCGATATCCTACAATGAGCAGTTCTTC. Translating it yields CATRQLAGAISYNEQFF.

This clone came up a few times. The V and J genes are TRBV6-1 and TRBJ1-2; the match to TRBD1 covers 9 bases. The CDR3 totals 14 residues. Germline assignment: CDR1 MNHNS and CDR2 SASEGT. After removal of 4 bases from V and 4 bases from J, the junction contained 4 bases not matched to a gene. The CDR3 protein is CASSVQGAGYGYTF. CDR3 coding DNA: TGTGCCAGCAGTGTACAGGGGGCAGGCTATGGCTACACCTTC.

The chain uses TRBV4-1 and TRBJ2-7; D possibly corresponds to TRBD2 (6 bases). Germline values: CDR1 MGHRA, CDR2 YSYEKL. This CDR3 is built from 16 residues. V shed 5 bases and J shed 1 base, with 18 bases lying between them. The CDR3: CASSAGPGLPSYEQYF. CDR3 sequence (DNA): TGCGCCAGCAGCGCGGGACCGGGACTCCCATCCTACGAGCAGTACTTC.

This clone appeared once. A read error may produce the germline difference seen at one junction end. This same CDR3 is encoded by further DNA sequences in the sample. This sequence joins TRBV2 and TRBJ2-3; maybe TRBD1 (6 bases). The CDR3 length is 13 residues. From germline, CDR1 is SNHLY and CDR2 FYNNEI. The CDR3 bases are TGTGCCAGCAGGGGGGCAGACACAGATACGCAGTACTTT. Protein sequence: CASRGADTDTQYF. The full variable domain, completed using reference TRBV2 and TRBJ2-3, is EPEVTQTPSHQVTQMGQEVILRCVPISNHLYFYWYRQILGQKVEFLVSFYNNEISEKSEIFDDQFSVERPDGSNFTLKIRSTKLEDSAMYFCASRGADTDTQYFGPGTRLTVL.

This clone was observed once. The chain links TRBV27 to TRBJ1-5; D is possibly TRBD1 (5 bases). Germline V lookup: CDR1 MNHEY, CDR2 SMNVEV (reference sequence). The V and J ends lost 5 bases and 2 bases respectively, with 13 bases between them. CDR3 length: 15 amino acids. The CDR3 region has the DNA TGTGCCAGCAGTCCCGGGGCCATTGGCAATCAGCCCCAGCATTTT. It yields the protein CASSPGAIGNQPQHF.

This clone was counted a few times. The chain has TRBV4-1 and TRBJ2-5; 9 bases align to TRBD2. With V trimmed by 4 bases and J by 3 bases, 6 bases remained unmatched. CDR1 is MGHRA and CDR2 is YSYEKL in the germline V gene. The CDR3 spans 15 residues. In DNA, the CDR3 is TGCGCCAGCAGCCCGGTCTTAGCGGGAGAAGAGACCCAGTACTTC. Residues: CASSPVLAGEETQYF.

The J gene is TRBJ2-1, the V gene TRBV7-8, with 7 positions matching TRBD1. The J segment lost 5 bases and the V segment lost 3 bases, leaving 10 bases of the junction unmatched. This CDR3 is 16 amino acids long. From germline, CDR1 is SGHVS and CDR2 FQNEAQ. The CDR3 nucleotides are TGTGCCAGCAGCTTTCCACTTGGACAGGTAGACAATGAGCAGTTCTTC. Its translation is CASSFPLGQVDNEQFF.

J is TRBJ1-2 and V is TRBV2; D unresolved. V dropped 11 bases and J dropped 6 bases, with 19 bases sitting between them. The germline V gene has CDR1 SNHLY and CDR2 FYNNEI. CDR3 size: 13 residues. The CDR3 loop reads CAATRPAGNGYTF. The CDR3 bases are TGTGCCGCCACCCGCCCGGCAGGAAATGGCTACACCTTC. The complete variable domain, with remaining parts taken from reference TRBV2 and TRBJ1-2, reads EPEVTQTPSHQVTQMGQEVILRCVPISNHLYFYWYRQILGQKVEFLVSFYNNEISEKSEIFDDQFSVERPDGSNFTLKIRSTKLEDSAMYFCAATRPAGNGYTFGSGTRLTVV.

This clone was found once. V is TRBV28 and J is TRBJ2-1; D is uncertain. This CDR3 has 15 residues. Per germline, CDR1 MDHEN and CDR2 SYDVKM. V lost 2 bases, J lost 2 bases, and 10 bases lay in between. CDR3 amino acids: CASSLGLGAYNEQFF. CDR3 nucleotides: TGTGCCAGCAGTTTAGGGCTGGGTGCCTACAATGAGCAGTTCTTC. Variable domain in full (rest from reference TRBV28 and TRBJ2-1): DVKVTQSSRYLVKRTGEKVFLECVQDMDHENMFWYRQDPGLGLRLIYFSYDVKMKEKGDIPEGYSVSREKKERFSLILESASTNQTSMYLCASSLGLGAYNEQFFGPGTRLTVL.

The V and J genes are TRBV11-2 and TRBJ1-1; D ambiguous. This CDR3 has 14 amino acids. Trimming removed 2 bases from V and 2 bases from J, with 9 bases in between. CDR1 and CDR2 (germline): SGHAT, FQNNGV. As DNA, the CDR3 is TGTGCCAGCAGCTTAATGGGCCCCAACACTGAAGCTTTCTTT. This translates into CASSLMGPNTEAFF.

Only one count was recorded for this clone. V usage is TRBV27 and J usage is TRBJ2-1, with D tentatively TRBD2 (5 bases). V lost 1 base and J lost 0, with 10 bases in between. Looked up from germline, CDR1 is MNHEY and CDR2 is SMNVEV (reference sequence). CDR3 length: 16 residues. CDR3 DNA: TGTGCCAGCAGTTTATGGGCGGGTACCTCCTACAATGAGCAGTTCTTC. This codes for CASSLWAGTSYNEQFF.

This rearrangement joins TRBV9 to TRBJ2-5; no reliable D call. The last part of the DNA fits TRBJ2-7 better; the J call may be wrong. The CDR3 has 13 amino acids. The germline CDR1 and CDR2 sequences are SGDLS and YYNGEE. The CDR3 DNA follows: TGTGCCAGCAGCAGGAGCGACTCCTACGAGCAGTACTTC. This codes for CASSRSDSYEQYF.

The chain recombines TRBV10-2 with TRBJ2-7, with D perhaps being TRBD1 or TRBD2 (5 bases each). CDR1 and CDR2 (germline): WSHSY, SAAADI. This CDR3 is 13 amino acids long. With 3 bases removed from V and 6 bases from J, the gap between germline ends came to 12 bases. The DNA of the CDR3 is TGCGCCAGCAGTGATGGCAGGGAGAGCGAGCAGTACTTC. The encoded protein is CASSDGRESEQYF.

The chain has TRBV28 and TRBJ1-1, with 9 bases lining up with TRBD1. Germline V gene sequence: CDR1 MDHEN, CDR2 SYDVKM. CDR3 size: 14 residues. V shed 5 bases, J shed 3 bases, and the junction held 4 bases outside the gene matches. The CDR3 protein is CASSDTGGYTEAFF. CDR3 in DNA: TGTGCCAGCAGTGATACAGGGGGCTACACTGAAGCTTTCTTT.

This sequence joins TRBV28 and TRBJ2-7, with a tentative D call TRBD1 (5 bases). Trimming stripped 2 bases from V and 7 bases from J, with 9 bases between. This CDR3 is 12 amino acids long. CDR1 is MDHEN, CDR2 SYDVKM, per germline. CDR3 coding DNA: TGTGCCAGCAGTTTACTAGGGGTTGAGCAGTACTTC. This codes for CASSLLGVEQYF. Combining the CDR3 with reference TRBV28 and TRBJ2-7 gives the whole variable domain DVKVTQSSRYLVKRTGEKVFLECVQDMDHENMFWYRQDPGLGLRLIYFSYDVKMKEKGDIPEGYSVSREKKERFSLILESASTNQTSMYLCASSLLGVEQYFGPGTRLTVT.

This clone was recorded once. The gene calls are TRBV11-2 and TRBJ2-4; 7 nucleotides line up with TRBD1. In germline, CDR1 is SGHAT, CDR2 FQNNGV. After removal of 5 bases from V and 0 bases from J, the junction contained 4 bases not matched to a gene. The CDR3 runs 15 residues. CDR3 in amino acids: CASSITGVAKNIQYF. The DNA for the CDR3 is TGTGCCAGCAGCATTACAGGGGTAGCCAAAAACATTCAGTACTTC.

The rearrangement joins TRBV7-9 to TRBJ2-7; D is ambiguous. Trimming cost V 3 bases and J 6 bases, with 9 bases left between them. Germline CDR1 and CDR2: SEHNR and FQNEAQ (reference sequence). The CDR3 totals 12 residues. The CDR3 sequence: CASSFLGGEQYF. The CDR3 DNA is TGTGCCAGCAGCTTCCTAGGTGGCGAGCAGTACTTC.